This T cell receptor beta chain originates from a study of type 1 regulatory T cells. At the level of the study: T-allo10 is an in vitro-generated, Tr1-enriched CD4 T cell product specific for alloantigen.

In germline, CDR1 is MGHDK, CDR2 SYGVNS. Trimming removed 6 bases at V and 4 bases at J, with 18 bases between. CDR3 length equals 15 residues. TCRdb re-derived calls from the reads in MiXCR, one entry per CDR3 protein. The data contain fewer than 20,000 distinct CDR3 sequences, about 9.4% of them seen just once; the ten biggest clones take up about 2.7%. The sequence derives from a human donor in good health. The V call is TRBV25-1, the J call TRBJ1-2, with D tentatively TRBD1 (5 bases). The sequencing sample was made of CD4+ T cells, either the whole sample or a sorted fraction (not recorded which). Written as DNA, the CDR3 is TGTGCCAGCAGCTTCCCTGGGGCGGCTCCCTATGGCTACACCTTC. Amino acid sequence: CASSFPGAAPYGYTF.